This T cell receptor beta chain was profiled in a study of Graves' ophthalmopathy and Graves' hyperthyroidism. This clonotype was counted at least ten times. This CDR3 region has 14 residues. The germline V gene has CDR1 LGHDT and CDR2 YNNKEL (reference sequence). Germline trimming cut 5 bases from V and 5 bases from J; bases unmatched to any gene: 8. CAS ≥3, NOSPECS ≥4, moderate-to-severe activity and duration under 3 months marked donors with ophthalmopathy. RNA transcripts served as template for amplifying TCR beta CDR3 sequences. HTBI primers were used in a first-round RT-PCR, which preceded a second-round multiplex PCR. TCRdb used MiXCR to reprocess the multiplex PCR reads, holding one entry per CDR3 protein. Among a few hundred thousand distinct CDR3 sequences listed, 15% to 20% were seen once.

The source is a woman aged 18-35 years with Graves' ophthalmopathy. Source material: peripheral blood. This chain uses TRBV3-1 with TRBJ2-5; 7 bases line up with TRBD2. CDR3 nucleotides: TGTGCCAGCAGCTCCCGCGGGGGAGCTGAGACCCAGTACTTC. The encoded protein is CASSSRGGAETQYF.